The sequence of this T cell receptor (beta chain) was determined in a study of cytomegalovirus exposure and HLA in healthy donors. Study observations and caveats: Testing in vitro showed a few CMV-associated chains specific for CMV antigens. The study put some 150 TCR beta chains on its list as cytomegalovirus-associated. Many donors carried some public TCRs, although rarity characterized most TCR sequences.

On this clone itself: Its antigen is still unknown.

Profiled with immunoSEQ multiplex PCR; TCRdb holds only in-frame clones, not every one. Of 110,000 to 150,000 clones detected, 88% appear once; the ten largest clones hold approximately 7.5%. The CDR3 is 15 residues long. Germline V lookup: CDR1 MDHEN, CDR2 SYDVKM. Trimming left V 8 bases short and J 4 bases short, with 20 bases between. The chain employs TRBV28 and TRBJ1-2, with a tentative D call TRBD1 (5 bases). This TCR came from a young woman in good health and CMV-seropositive. The sample consisted of PBMCs. The CDR3 loop is CASFSRRGRGYGYTF. CDR3 bases: TGTGCCAGCTTTTCTCGGAGGGGCCGGGGCTATGGCTACACCTTC.